Below, 16 T cell receptor beta chains from the same sample are listed, as sequenced in a study of CD8 T cell repertoires and HIV-1 epitope variants (dated by TCRdb to 2018 to 2021). Antigens for these TCRs are unknown. Library preparation employed the immunoSEQ multiplex PCR assay. This is the immuneACCESS table as TCRdb keeps it, with only in-frame sequences that have V and J called. A part of the clones is gone; compared with another copy, unresolved V genes explain less than half, and the rest is unexplained. The sample profile shows some 5,700 clones; about 67% of them were found once. The top ten clonotypes cover more than 35% of the sample. The sequenced sample consisted of cultured CD8+ T cells derived from PBMCs. Receptor source: a male donor with HIV.

The chain is built from TRBV27 and TRBJ1-1, with unresolved D. The germline V and J ends were trimmed by 1 base and 1 base, with 4 bases remaining between them. The CDR3 has 13 residues. Germline values: CDR1 MNHEY, CDR2 SMNVEV (reference sequence). In nucleotides, the CDR3 is TGTGCCAGCAGTTTATACAGGAACACTGAAGCTTTCTTT. This sequence encodes CASSLYRNTEAFF.

CDR3 nucleotide sequence: TGTGCCTGGAGCCCGCTCTTGGGATCTGAGAATGAAAAACTGTTTTTT. Translation: CAWSPLLGSENEKLFF. The chain links TRBV30 to TRBJ1-4; the D is unclear. The germline gives CDR1 GTSNPN, CDR2 SVGIG (reference sequence). V dropped 3 bases and J dropped 5 bases, with 19 bases sitting between them. CDR3 size: 16 residues.

V usage is TRBV29-1 and J usage is TRBJ2-1, with D possibly matching TRBD2 (5 bases). This CDR3 has 17 residues. V gave up 3 bases and J gave up 3 bases, with 21 bases separating them. The V gene's germline CDR1 is SQVTM and CDR2 ANQGSEA. Here the CDR3 DNA reads TGCAGCGTTGAGGGAGAACCGGGAAGAGCGCACTACAATGAGCAGTTCTTC. This codes for CSVEGEPGRAHYNEQFF.

This chain links TRBV28 with TRBJ2-5; 11 positions match TRBD2. V was pared by 6 bases and J by 3 bases, with 9 bases of the junction left unmatched. The CDR3 has 16 residues. Germline V gives CDR1 MDHEN, CDR2 SYDVKM. CDR3 nucleotides: TGTGCCAGCAGGGATCCGGGACTAGCGGAGAAAGAGACCCAGTACTTC. Its translation is CASRDPGLAEKETQYF.

The rearrangement links TRBV9 to TRBJ2-1, with D possibly matching TRBD2 (5 bases). The germline CDR1 and CDR2 sequences are SGDLS and YYNGEE. The CDR3 loop spans 16 amino acids. V lost 6 bases and J 1 base, leaving 17 bases between the germline ends. The CDR3 coding sequence is TGTGCCAGCACTTTTGCTGGTTCGGGGTCCTACAATGAGCAGTTCTTC. It specifies CASTFAGSGSYNEQFF.

Here the CDR3 reads CASSVEWGGTDTQYF. DNA for the CDR3: TGTGCCAGCAGCGTAGAGTGGGGGGGCACAGATACGCAGTATTTT. V gene TRBV9 combines with J gene TRBJ2-3; the D gene is possibly TRBD2 (6 bases). Germline CDR1 is SGDLS and CDR2 is YYNGEE. V shed 0 bases and J shed 1 base, with 9 bases lying between them. This CDR3 is built from 15 residues. Supplemented by reference TRBV9 and TRBJ2-3, the full variable domain reads DSGVTQTPKHLITATGQRVTLRCSPRSGDLSVYWYQQSLDQGLQFLIQYYNGEERAKGNILERFSAQQFPDLHSELNLSSLELGDSALYFCASSVEWGGTDTQYFGPGTRLTVL.

The CDR3 region has the DNA TGTGCCAGCAGTTATACAAAGAACACTGAAGCTTTCTTT. Translated, it gives CASSYTKNTEAFF. V is TRBV6-5 and J is TRBJ1-1, with D uncertain. V was trimmed by 3 bases and J by 1 base, leaving 6 bases between them. Germline CDR1 is MNHEY and CDR2 is SVGAGI. CDR3 length equals 13 residues.

The chain combines TRBV30 with TRBJ2-1; 7 nucleotides match TRBD1. V lost 1 base, J lost 6 bases, and 0 bases stayed unmatched. CDR1 is GTSNPN and CDR2 is SVGIG in the germline V gene (reference sequence). This CDR3 is built from 12 residues. CDR3 in DNA: TGTGCCTGGAGTGGGACAGGCAATGAGCAGTTCTTC. Its protein product is CAWSGTGNEQFF. The entire variable domain, with the rest obtained from reference TRBV30 and TRBJ2-1, is as follows: SQTIHQWPATLVQPVGSPLSLECTVEGTSNPNLYWYRQAAGRGLQLLFYSVGIGQISSEVPQNLSASRPQDRQFILSSKKLLLSDSGFYLCAWSGTGNEQFFGPGTRLTVL.

This clone was observed a handful of times. The chain links TRBV6-5 to TRBJ2-1, with 10 bases aligning to TRBD2. This CDR3 has 16 residues. Germline V gives CDR1 MNHEY, CDR2 SVGAGI. V shed 0 bases, J shed 6 bases, and the junction held 5 bases outside the gene matches. The chain's CDR3 is CASSYSPSGGRNEQFF. Written as DNA, the CDR3 is TGTGCCAGCAGTTACTCGCCTAGCGGGGGACGCAATGAGCAGTTCTTC.

This clone was counted between two and nine times. The rearrangement links TRBV9 to TRBJ1-1; 10 bases line up with TRBD1. The germline gives CDR1 SGDLS, CDR2 YYNGEE. The CDR3 totals 15 residues. The V and J ends lost 0 bases and 4 bases, in that order; junction bases with no gene match: 3. In DNA form, the CDR3 reads TGTGCCAGCAGCGTAGTTGGGACAGGGGCCACTGAAGCTTTCTTT. The encoded protein is CASSVVGTGATEAFF.

V is TRBV19 and J is TRBJ1-2; D is undetermined. This CDR3 comprises 12 residues. Germline V lookup: CDR1 LNHDA, CDR2 SQIVND (reference sequence). V was clipped by 8 bases and J by 4 bases, with 11 bases between them. The CDR3, as DNA: TGTGCCAGTCAGGCCGGGATCTATGGCTACACCTTC. It translates to CASQAGIYGYTF.

The chain joins TRBV6-1 to TRBJ1-5, with D possibly TRBD1 on 6 matching bases. Trimming took 1 base from V and 4 from J, leaving 8 bases between them. The V gene's germline CDR1 is MNHNS and CDR2 SASEGT. The CDR3 covers 14 residues. The CDR3 sequence: CASSEGQENQPQHF. The DNA for the CDR3 is TGTGCCAGCAGTGAAGGACAGGAAAATCAGCCCCAGCATTTT.

This clone is labeled medium-sized. V and J are TRBV6-1 and TRBJ2-7; D gene unclear. The V end lost 1 base, the J end lost 2 bases, and 9 bases lay between the germline ends. The V gene's germline CDR1 is MNHNS and CDR2 SASEGT. The CDR3 loop spans 14 amino acids. Written as DNA, the CDR3 is TGTGCCAGCAGTGAAGGAGCAGGTCCCTACGAGCAGTACTTC. Protein: CASSEGAGPYEQYF.

The V gene is TRBV19, the J gene TRBJ2-3; TRBD2 matches 10 bases. The CDR3 runs to 18 residues. Per the germline V gene, CDR1 is LNHDA and CDR2 is SQIVND (reference sequence). With 6 bases clipped from V and 0 bases from J, the junction kept 12 bases outside the gene matches. CDR3 in amino acids: CASRGSGGLLPSTDTQYF. CDR3 sequence (DNA): TGTGCCAGTAGAGGTAGCGGGGGGCTTTTACCTAGCACAGATACGCAGTATTTT.

J is TRBJ1-5 and V is TRBV28; D unresolved. Germline V gene lookup returns CDR1 MDHEN and CDR2 SYDVKM. V dropped 8 bases and J dropped 1 base, with 6 bases sitting between them. The CDR3 is 12 amino acids. Here the CDR3 DNA reads TGTGCCAGCGAAACCAGCAATCAGCCCCAGCATTTT. Its translation is CASETSNQPQHF.

This clone was observed a few times. The chain links TRBV5-6 to TRBJ2-1, with 8 positions matching TRBD2. This CDR3 comprises 16 residues. V lost 0 bases to trimming and J lost 0 bases; unmatched junction nucleotides: 2. CDR1 is SGHDT and CDR2 is YYEEEE in the germline V gene. CDR3 protein: CASSLERGSSYNEQFF. The CDR3, as DNA: TGTGCCAGCAGCTTGGAGCGGGGGAGCTCCTACAATGAGCAGTTCTTC.